One sample yielded the 13 T cell receptor beta chains listed below, sequenced in a study of blood T cell repertoires in COVID-19. Sequenced by immunoSEQ multiplex PCR; TCRdb stores in-frame clones only, minus some. The data show roughly 300,000 clones, 90% seen once. Sequencing was done on a sample of PBMCs or T cells enriched from blood (not recorded which). The receptor set was obtained from a woman aged 25 to 39 who had recovered from COVID-19.

The CDR3 here is CASSQDLRGTSGGSSYEQYF. For the CDR3, the DNA is TGTGCCAGCAGCCAAGATCTCCGCGGGACTAGCGGGGGGAGCTCCTACGAGCAGTACTTC. The chain carries TRBV4-2 and TRBJ2-7, with 15 bases fitting TRBD2. From germline, CDR1 is LGHNA and CDR2 YNFKEQ. After removal of 0 bases from V and 0 bases from J, the junction contained 9 bases not matched to a gene. The CDR3 length is 20 residues.

This chain uses TRBV3-1 (or the pseudogene TRBV3-2) with TRBJ1-4; tentatively, D is TRBD1 (5 bases). CDR1 and CDR2 from the germline V gene are LGHDT and YNNKEL (reference sequence). V gave up 2 bases and J gave up 7 bases, with 14 bases separating them. This CDR3 comprises 15 residues. In DNA, the CDR3 is TGTGCCAGCAGCCAAAAGGGGCAGGGCCTTGAAAAACTGTTTTTT. It is translated as CASSQKGQGLEKLFF.

CDR3 loop: CASSLGGASYNEQFF. CDR3 sequence (DNA): TGTGCCAGCAGCTTGGGCGGGGCCTCCTACAATGAGCAGTTCTTC. The chain couples TRBV5-5 to TRBJ2-1; perhaps TRBD2 as D (6 bases). The germline V and J ends were trimmed by 0 bases and 0 bases, with 7 bases remaining between them. The CDR3 runs to 15 residues. Germline V CDR1 and CDR2: SGHKS, YYEKEE (reference sequence).

This clone has only a few counts. The chain combines TRBV9 with TRBJ2-1; maybe TRBD2 (6 bases). Deletions cut 0 bases from V and 10 bases from J, with 26 bases between. The CDR3 runs to 18 residues. Germline CDR1 SGDLS, CDR2 YYNGEE. The CDR3 nucleotides read TGTGCCAGCAGCGTAGTGGCCCCCGGGGCTAGCGACCCGGGCGAGCAGTTCTTC. Translation gives CASSVVAPGASDPGEQFF. Full variable domain (missing parts from reference TRBV9 and TRBJ2-1): DSGVTQTPKHLITATGQRVTLRCSPRSGDLSVYWYQQSLDQGLQFLIQYYNGEERAKGNILERFSAQQFPDLHSELNLSSLELGDSALYFCASSVVAPGASDPGEQFFGPGTRLTVL.

For this clone: The same CDR3 can be traced to other DNA sequences in this sample. V and J are TRBV19 and TRBJ1-2, with 7 nucleotides matching TRBD1. Germline values: CDR1 LNHDA, CDR2 SQIVND (reference sequence). The CDR3 sequence is 13 residues long. V lost 8 bases to trimming and J lost 2 bases; unmatched junction nucleotides: 5. CDR3 in DNA: TGTGCCAGTTTGGACAGGTCGAACTATGGCTACACCTTC. This sequence encodes CASLDRSNYGYTF.

The V gene is TRBV6-2 or TRBV6-3, the J gene TRBJ1-3, with D possibly being TRBD1 (6 bases). The CDR3 sequence is 14 residues long. CDR1 and CDR2 (germline): MNHEY, SVGEGT. V dropped 5 bases and J dropped 0 bases, with 8 bases sitting between them. The CDR3 bases are TGTGCCAGCAGTCGGACAGTCTCTGGAAACACCATATATTTT. It translates to CASSRTVSGNTIYF.

The V call is TRBV27, the J call TRBJ1-5, with D maybe TRBD1 (5 bases). V was shortened by 3 bases and J by 7 bases, with 16 bases between the two germline ends. Germline CDR1 is MNHEY and CDR2 is SMNVEV (reference sequence). The CDR3 contains 15 residues. The CDR3 loop reads CASSFQGTAGQPQHF. The CDR3 nucleotides read TGTGCCAGCAGTTTCCAAGGGACGGCGGGGCAGCCCCAGCATTTT.

The J gene is TRBJ2-1, the V gene TRBV14, with no clear D. The germline gives CDR1 SGHDN, CDR2 FVKESK. V was shortened by 4 bases and J by 4 bases, with 23 bases between the two germline ends. CDR3 size: 18 residues. CDR3 residues: CASSPLEVAEPLYNEQFF. The CDR3 DNA follows: TGTGCCAGCAGCCCCTTAGAAGTGGCGGAGCCGCTTTACAATGAGCAGTTCTTC.

This clone was seen only once. The genes are TRBV6-5 and TRBJ1-5; D not resolved. CDR3 size: 13 residues. The V end lost 11 bases, the J end lost 4 bases, and 15 bases lay between the germline ends. The germline gives CDR1 MNHEY, CDR2 SVGAGI. In DNA, the CDR3 is TGTGCCTCCCGATCCGGAGGTAATCAGCCCCAGCATTTT. It encodes CASRSGGNQPQHF.

The J gene is TRBJ2-5, the V gene TRBV3-1 (or the pseudogene TRBV3-2); 9 bases map to TRBD1. The CDR3 has 16 residues. The junction had 11 bases not matched to a gene; V was cut back by 4 bases and J by 5 bases. Germline V gene sequence: CDR1 LGHDT, CDR2 YNNKEL (reference sequence). The CDR3 protein is CASSLPNTGGYETQYF. The DNA for the CDR3 is TGTGCCAGCAGCCTACCCAACACAGGGGGCTATGAGACCCAGTACTTC.

The V gene is TRBV28, the J gene TRBJ2-1, with TRBD2 matching 8 bases. Germline assignment: CDR1 MDHEN and CDR2 SYDVKM. The CDR3 sequence is 15 residues long. V was pared by 3 bases and J by 7 bases, with 8 bases of the junction left unmatched. This CDR3 reads CASSFGSGALNEQFF. CDR3 nucleotide sequence: TGTGCCAGCAGTTTTGGTAGCGGGGCGCTTAATGAGCAGTTCTTC. Drawing the rest from reference TRBV28 and TRBJ2-1, the complete variable domain is DVKVTQSSRYLVKRTGEKVFLECVQDMDHENMFWYRQDPGLGLRLIYFSYDVKMKEKGDIPEGYSVSREKKERFSLILESASTNQTSMYLCASSFGSGALNEQFFGPGTRLTVL.

This clone was recorded only once. The chain links TRBV30 to TRBJ1-2; no clear D. The CDR3 extends over 14 amino acids. Trimming cost V 1 base and J 4 bases, with 13 bases left between them. Germline V gives CDR1 GTSNPN, CDR2 SVGIG (reference sequence). The CDR3 DNA follows: TGTGCCTGGAGTGACGGCGGCGGATTCTATGGCTACACCTTC. Amino acid sequence: CAWSDGGGFYGYTF.

The chain combines TRBV3-1 (or the pseudogene TRBV3-2) with TRBJ2-7; 9 positions agree with TRBD2. CDR1 and CDR2 (germline): LGHDT, YNNKEL (reference sequence). V lost 1 base, J lost 6 bases, and 7 bases stayed unmatched. The CDR3 length is 15 residues. Here the CDR3 DNA reads TGTGCCAGCAGCCAAGTGTCTAGCGGGAAGGTCGAGCAGTACTTC. This translates into CASSQVSSGKVEQYF.